This TCR beta chain was sequenced during a study of cytomegalovirus exposure and HLA in healthy donors. Remarks on this clone: Its antigen is undetermined.

General study findings and limits: Within a later analysis, the majority of CMV-associated TCR beta chains appeared HLA-restricted. Several of the most significant clusters appeared linked to common viral pathogens, based on a later analysis. It has been reported that TCR beta sequences accurately predicted the HLA-A and HLA-B alleles of most subjects.

Vbeta (60) and Jbeta (13) primers were used in the PCR. Under the authors' procedure: Later analysis identified roughly 84 million unique TCR beta chains, approximately 11 million shared. Method: immunoSEQ multiplex PCR; TCRdb's copy keeps in-frame clones and lacks some. The V and J calls and clone size were taken over from that table, and D and trimming were inferred from the DNA. The table records hundreds of thousands of clones, approximately 70% of them present only once. Trimming removed 0 bases from V and 3 bases from J, with 6 bases in between. The V gene's germline CDR1 is PRHDT and CDR2 FYEKMQ (reference sequence). The CDR3 sequence is 14 residues long.

The source is a man aged 35 to 55 in good health and CMV-seropositive. The V and J genes are TRBV13 and TRBJ1-3, with TRBD1 as a possible D gene (6 bases). Sequences were obtained from PBMCs. The DNA for the CDR3 is TGTGCCAGCAGCTTAGGACAGGGTGGAAACACCATATATTTT. Its translation is CASSLGQGGNTIYF.